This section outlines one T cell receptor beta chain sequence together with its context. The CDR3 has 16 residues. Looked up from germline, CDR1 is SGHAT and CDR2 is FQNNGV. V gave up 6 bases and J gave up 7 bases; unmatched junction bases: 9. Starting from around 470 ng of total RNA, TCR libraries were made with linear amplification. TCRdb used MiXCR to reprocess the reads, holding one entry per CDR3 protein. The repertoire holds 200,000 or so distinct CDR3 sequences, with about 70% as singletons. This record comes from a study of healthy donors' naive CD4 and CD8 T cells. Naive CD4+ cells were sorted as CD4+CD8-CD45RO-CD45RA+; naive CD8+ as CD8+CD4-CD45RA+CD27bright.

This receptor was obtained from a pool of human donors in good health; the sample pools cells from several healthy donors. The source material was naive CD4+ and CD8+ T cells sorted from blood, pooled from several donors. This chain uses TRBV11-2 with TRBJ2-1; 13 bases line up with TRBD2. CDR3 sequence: CASRPGATSGRNEQFF. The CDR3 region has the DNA TGTGCCAGCAGACCTGGCGCGACTAGCGGGAGGAATGAGCAGTTCTTC.